The 28 T cell receptor beta chains below all came from one sample that was sequenced in a study of T cells in Graves' hyperthyroidism and ophthalmopathy. RNA transcripts served as the template for amplifying TCR beta CDR3 regions. When the TCR CDR3 underwent first-round RT-PCR, the HTBI primer set was used. TCRdb called the multiplex PCR reads again in MiXCR, with one record for every CDR3 protein. Here the sample spans 750,000 to 900,000 distinct CDR3 sequences, more than 30% being singletons. Sequenced: blood. The receptors originated from a man aged 18 to 30 with Graves' hyperthyroidism.

V is TRBV10-3 and J is TRBJ1-5; D not certain. The CDR3 is 14 residues long. The germline gives CDR1 ENHRY, CDR2 SYGVKD. Trimming stripped 6 bases from V and 2 bases from J, with 11 bases between. As DNA, the CDR3 is TGTGCCATCAGCCCCCGGGTCGGCAATCAGCCCCAGCATTTT. Its translation is CAISPRVGNQPQHF.

This clonotype was seen at least ten times. This chain joins TRBV7-2 and TRBJ2-7; 8 bases agree with TRBD2. The V gene's germline CDR1 is SGHTA and CDR2 FQGNSA. The CDR3 is 16 amino acids. The V segment lost 5 bases and the J segment 2 bases; nucleotides outside the gene matches: 11. The DNA for the CDR3 is TGTGCCAGCAGCCCCGGGAGGGCCTCCAAAGCCTACGAGCAGTACTTC. This encodes CASSPGRASKAYEQYF.

CDR3 nucleotides: TGTGCCAGCAGCTCGAAGGATATACCGGGACAGGTTACCGGGGAGCTGTTTTTT. Translating gives CASSSKDIPGQVTGELFF. The chain links TRBV7-9 to TRBJ2-2; 8 bases align to TRBD1. Unmatched junction bases numbered 15, after V lost 4 bases and J lost 5 bases. The CDR3 is 18 residues long. Germline values: CDR1 SEHNR, CDR2 FQNEAQ (reference sequence).

The sample holds a few counts of this clonotype. This chain joins TRBV19 and TRBJ1-1; D not certain. Trimming removed 7 bases at V and 3 bases at J, with 9 bases between. There are 12 residues in the CDR3. Germline values: CDR1 LNHDA, CDR2 SQIVND (reference sequence). The CDR3 spells CASKEADTEAFF. The CDR3 DNA reads TGTGCCAGTAAAGAGGCGGACACTGAAGCTTTCTTT.

The V call is TRBV19, the J call TRBJ2-7; D not resolved. Germline CDR1 and CDR2: LNHDA and SQIVND (reference sequence). The CDR3 runs to 13 residues. Trimming removed 3 bases at V and 2 bases at J, with 8 bases between. The DNA for the CDR3 is TGTGCCAGTAGTATTGACGAGGCCTACGAGCAGTACTTC. Residues: CASSIDEAYEQYF.

The chain recombines TRBV29-1 with TRBJ1-2; the D gene is possibly TRBD1 (5 bases). The CDR3 is 13 residues long. CDR1 SQVTM and CDR2 ANQGSEA come from the germline V gene. V dropped 5 bases and J dropped 2 bases, with 12 bases sitting between them. The DNA of the CDR3 is TGCAGCGTTCGGGCAGGGACGAACTATGGCTACACCTTC. Translated, it gives CSVRAGTNYGYTF.

The chain uses TRBV6-5 and TRBJ2-7; perhaps TRBD1 as D (6 bases). CDR3 length equals 15 residues. Germline V gives CDR1 MNHEY, CDR2 SVGAGI. The ends were cut back, 0 bases at V and 4 bases at J, with 13 bases in the middle. This CDR3 is CASSYSWTEIYEQYF. CDR3 DNA: TGTGCCAGCAGTTACTCGTGGACAGAAATATACGAGCAGTACTTC.

A remark on this clonotype: A much larger clone lies one base from this, so it may be a read error. This chain joins TRBV29-1 and TRBJ2-7; 12 bases are shared with TRBD2. Germline CDR1 and CDR2: SQVTM and ANQGSEA. V was pared by 3 bases and J by 6 bases, with 9 bases of the junction left unmatched. CDR3 length: 15 residues. CDR3 amino acids: CSVDIGLAGRCEQYF. The CDR3 DNA follows: TGCAGCGTTGACATCGGACTAGCGGGACGCTGCGAGCAGTACTTC.

This clonotype was counted once. The DNA is omitted, as the CDR3 cannot be located on it reliably, and the CDR3 follows TCRdb's listing. The rearrangement uses TRBV19 and TRBJ2-2; TRBD2 was called by the table and not checked on the DNA. CDR1 is LNHDA, CDR2 SQIVND, per germline (reference sequence). The CDR3 sequence runs 17 residues, both termini included. The CDR3 region is CASSLTGLAGTPGSCFF.

In this sample, this clonotype turned up a few times. The chain has TRBV7-9 and TRBJ2-5; tentative D call: TRBD2 (5 bases). Germline loops: CDR1 SEHNR, CDR2 FQNEAQ (reference sequence). V dropped 5 bases and J dropped 3 bases, with 13 bases sitting between them. The length of the CDR3 is 14 residues. CDR3 coding DNA: TGTGCCAGCAGCCAGCGAATCGGGGAAGAGACCCAGTACTTC. Translation: CASSQRIGEETQYF.

This chain links TRBV29-1 with TRBJ2-2, with 7 bases fitting TRBD1. The CDR3 runs to 12 residues. In germline, CDR1 is SQVTM, CDR2 ANQGSEA. V shed 7 bases, J shed 7 bases, and the junction held 6 bases outside the gene matches. CDR3 DNA sequence: TGCAGCGGCGGACAGGTATTCGGGGAGCTGTTTTTT. Translation: CSGGQVFGELFF.

This clonotype was found a few times. This chain joins TRBV12-3 or TRBV12-4 and TRBJ2-7; D is uncertain. CDR3 length: 12 amino acids. V lost 6 bases to trimming and J lost 2 bases, with 8 bases between them. This chain's CDR3 is CASRIGTYEQYF. In DNA, the CDR3 is TGTGCCAGCAGGATAGGTACCTACGAGCAGTACTTC.

This chain links TRBV2 with TRBJ1-5; a possible D gene is TRBD1 (6 bases). CDR3 size: 13 residues. Germline lookup yields CDR1 SNHLY and CDR2 FYNNEI. V lost 6 bases, J lost 3 bases, and 9 bases lay in between. The CDR3 reads CASRGTFNQPQHF. In DNA, the CDR3 is TGTGCCAGCAGAGGGACATTCAATCAGCCCCAGCATTTT.

V and J are TRBV6-5 and TRBJ2-7; 13 bases agree with TRBD2. Unmatched junction bases numbered 7, after V lost 4 bases and J lost 10 bases. CDR1 is MNHEY, CDR2 SVGAGI, per germline. The CDR3 is made up of 14 amino acids. The CDR3 DNA is TGTGCCAGCAGTTTCGGGACTAGCGGGATCCAACAGTACTTC. As protein: CASSFGTSGIQQYF.

This clonotype was counted at least ten times. The chain recombines TRBV11-2 with TRBJ2-7, with D possibly matching TRBD2 (6 bases). Germline V lookup: CDR1 SGHAT, CDR2 FQNNGV. This CDR3 region has 13 residues. V dropped 3 bases and J dropped 6 bases, with 12 bases sitting between them. The CDR3 DNA reads TGTGCCAGCAGCTTGGAGAGGGGAGGCGAGCAGTACTTC. It encodes CASSLERGGEQYF.

This clonotype was counted between two and nine times. V gene TRBV4-1 combines with J gene TRBJ1-1; D unresolved. This CDR3 region has 12 residues. Trimming took 10 bases from V and 1 from J, leaving 10 bases between them. Germline CDR1 and CDR2: MGHRA and YSYEKL. CDR3 in amino acids: CATVNSNTEAFF. CDR3 bases: TGCGCCACGGTAAATTCGAACACTGAAGCTTTCTTT.

As to this clonotype: A much larger clone differs by one base, so this may be a read error. CDR3 loop: CASSQAEPYKQYF. As DNA, the CDR3 is TGTGCCAGCAGCCAAGCGGAGCCCTACAAGCAGTACTTC. J is TRBJ2-7 and V is TRBV9; D may be TRBD2 (5 bases). The length of the CDR3 is 13 residues. Germline V gene sequence: CDR1 SGDLS, CDR2 YYNGEE. Supplemented by reference TRBV9 and TRBJ2-7, the full variable domain reads DSGVTQTPKHLITATGQRVTLRCSPRSGDLSVYWYQQSLDQGLQFLIQYYNGEERAKGNILERFSAQQFPDLHSELNLSSLELGDSALYFCASSQAEPYKQYFGPGTRLTVT.

The chain links TRBV7-2 to TRBJ2-7, with 9 bases lining up with TRBD1. Trimming removed 5 bases from V and 4 bases from J; junction bases left unmatched: 6. CDR1 and CDR2 (germline): SGHTA, FQGNSA. This CDR3 is built from 14 residues. The CDR3 nucleotides read TGTGCCAGCAGCCAAGGGACAGGGTGGTACGAGCAGTACTTC. Protein sequence: CASSQGTGWYEQYF.

This clonotype was seen repeatedly, ten times or more. The chain joins TRBV20-1 to TRBJ1-2; the D is unclear. Germline CDR1 DFQATT, CDR2 SNEGSKA (reference sequence). There are 12 residues in the CDR3. V gave up 6 bases and J gave up 6 bases, with 14 bases separating them. This CDR3 is CSAGRFEDGYTF. The CDR3 DNA reads as TGCAGTGCCGGACGGTTTGAAGATGGCTACACCTTC.

This clonotype was detected only a few times. This rearrangement joins TRBV20-1 to TRBJ2-7, with 8 bases identical to TRBD2. The V segment lost 6 bases and the J segment 2 bases; nucleotides outside the gene matches: 9. The CDR3 is made up of 14 amino acids. Germline V gene data show CDR1 as DFQATT and CDR2 as SNEGSKA (reference sequence). CDR3 DNA sequence: TGCAGTGCGAGTGTAGCGGGACTTACCTACGAGCAGTACTTC. Translating it yields CSASVAGLTYEQYF.

This clonotype was recorded at least ten times. V is TRBV29-1 and J is TRBJ1-1, with D possibly being TRBD1 (6 bases). Between the trimmed V and J ends, which lost 2 bases and 4 bases, there was a span of 17 bases. Germline V gene lookup returns CDR1 SQVTM and CDR2 ANQGSEA. CDR3 length: 15 residues. CDR3 DNA sequence: TGCAGCGTTGAAAAGGTCGTAGGGGGGTTCACTGAAGCTTTCTTT. It translates to CSVEKVVGGFTEAFF.

This clonotype was recorded at least ten times. The V call is TRBV19, the J call TRBJ1-6, with TRBD1 identical over 9 bases. The CDR3 loop spans 16 amino acids. The germline CDR1 and CDR2 sequences are LNHDA and SQIVND (reference sequence). Unmatched junction bases numbered 7, after V lost 2 bases and J lost 8 bases. This CDR3 is CASSITGGQGDSPLHF. The CDR3 DNA follows: TGTGCCAGTAGTATAACGGGGGGACAGGGCGATTCACCCCTCCACTTT.

The rearrangement links TRBV6-1 to TRBJ1-1, with 8 nucleotides matching TRBD1. The CDR3 loop spans 16 amino acids. CDR1 and CDR2 from the germline V gene are MNHNS and SASEGT. J gave up 6 bases and V 5 bases, and 14 bases lay outside the gene matches. CDR3 loop: CASSYRTGKEYAEAFF. The CDR3, as DNA: TGTGCCAGCAGTTATCGGACAGGGAAAGAGTACGCTGAAGCTTTCTTT.

The sample holds many counts of this clonotype. The chain combines TRBV10-3 with TRBJ1-2, with a weak D call TRBD1 (6 bases). The CDR3 consists of 15 residues. The V end lost 4 bases, the J end lost 3 bases, and 15 bases lay between the germline ends. Looked up from germline, CDR1 is ENHRY and CDR2 is SYGVKD. CDR3 region: CAISALAGVDYGYTF. In nucleotides, the CDR3 is TGTGCCATCAGTGCATTGGCAGGGGTAGACTATGGCTACACCTTC.

This clonotype came up many times. The rearrangement joins TRBV10-3 to TRBJ2-5; 8 positions agree with TRBD2. The CDR3 covers 13 residues. Unmatched junction bases numbered 6, after V lost 8 bases and J lost 4 bases. From germline, CDR1 is ENHRY and CDR2 SYGVKD. CDR3 protein: CAIRGGTSETQYF. The CDR3, as DNA: TGTGCCATCCGCGGGGGGACGTCAGAGACCCAGTACTTC.

There are a few counts of this clonotype. An end of the junction differs from the germline gene, which may be a read error. V is TRBV7-9 and J is TRBJ2-5; 9 bases match TRBD2. The CDR3 runs to 15 residues. Germline V gene sequence: CDR1 SEHNR, CDR2 FQNEAQ (reference sequence). The CDR3 DNA is TGTGCCAGCAGGTTAGGAGCGGGAGGACAAGAGACCCAGTACTTC. It translates to CASRLGAGGQETQYF.

With respect to this clonotype: The CDR3 does not close with the conserved phenylalanine or tryptophan, likely indicating a read error. The chain carries TRBV9 and TRBJ1-1; 7 bases map to TRBD1. J was trimmed by 5 bases and V by 0 bases; bases with no gene match: 4. Germline V gene lookup returns CDR1 SGDLS and CDR2 YYNGEE. CDR3 length: 14 amino acids. As DNA, the CDR3 is TGTGCCAGCAGCGTAGGACAGGGAGGGACTGAAGCTTTCCTT. It translates to CASSVGQGGTEAFL.

This clonotype was seen a handful of times. This sequence joins TRBV11-2 and TRBJ2-5; D might be TRBD1 (6 bases). V was pared by 6 bases and J by 1 base, with 12 bases between. The germline V gene has CDR1 SGHAT and CDR2 FQNNGV. The CDR3 contains 14 residues. CDR3 coding DNA: TGTGCCAGCAGTTTAACGACAGGCCAAGAGACCCAGTACTTC. Amino acid sequence: CASSLTTGQETQYF.